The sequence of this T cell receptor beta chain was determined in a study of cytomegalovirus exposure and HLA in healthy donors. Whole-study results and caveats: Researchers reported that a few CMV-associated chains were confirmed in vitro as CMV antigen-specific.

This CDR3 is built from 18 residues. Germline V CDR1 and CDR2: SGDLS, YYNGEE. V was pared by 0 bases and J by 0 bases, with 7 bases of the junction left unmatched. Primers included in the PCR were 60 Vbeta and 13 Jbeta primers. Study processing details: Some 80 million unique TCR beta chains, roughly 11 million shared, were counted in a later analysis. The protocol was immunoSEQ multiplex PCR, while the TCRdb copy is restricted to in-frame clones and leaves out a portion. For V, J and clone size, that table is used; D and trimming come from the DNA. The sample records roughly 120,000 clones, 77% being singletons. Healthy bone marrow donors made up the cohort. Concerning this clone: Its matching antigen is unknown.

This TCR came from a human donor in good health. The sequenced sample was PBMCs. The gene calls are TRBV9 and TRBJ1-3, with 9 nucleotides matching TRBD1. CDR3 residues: CASSVGEGQGSSGNTIYF. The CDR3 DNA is TGTGCCAGCAGCGTAGGGGAAGGACAGGGGAGCTCTGGAAACACCATATATTTT.